Each of the 14 T cell receptor beta chains below was sequenced from the same sample in a study of blood T cells in healthy people across ages. Alongside a J-beta primer mix, a sample-barcoded 5' primer served in a second PCR lasting roughly 7 to 11 cycles. TCRdb re-derived calls from the 5' RACE reads in MiXCR, one entry per CDR3 protein. The sample lists hundreds of thousands of distinct CDR3 sequences, around 62% seen once, with around a quarter in the top ten. The material sequenced was blood. All receptors come from a man aged 25 to 40 in good health.

The gene calls are TRBV3-1 and TRBJ2-7; D not resolved. Germline-derived CDR1 and CDR2 are LGHDT and YNNKEL (reference sequence). V dropped 1 base and J dropped 0 bases, with 10 bases sitting between them. This CDR3 has 15 amino acids. The CDR3 here is CASSQALGYSYEQYF. In nucleotides, the CDR3 is TGTGCCAGCAGCCAAGCCCTAGGGTACTCCTACGAGCAGTACTTC.

The count of this clonotype is one. J is TRBJ2-7 and V is TRBV28, with D uncertain. The CDR3 spans 15 residues. Trimming removed 2 bases at V and 0 bases at J, with 11 bases between. From germline, CDR1 is MDHEN and CDR2 SYDVKM. CDR3 sequence: CASSLIRAVSYEQYF. For the CDR3, the DNA is TGTGCCAGCAGTTTAATCCGTGCAGTCTCCTACGAGCAGTACTTC.

The chain combines TRBV3-1 with TRBJ2-3; no firm D call. Trimming removed 2 bases from V and 2 bases from J, with 14 bases in between. CDR1 and CDR2 (germline): LGHDT, YNNKEL (reference sequence). The CDR3 length is 16 residues. The CDR3 sequence: CASSQLGQPITDTQYF. The CDR3 DNA is TGTGCCAGCAGCCAACTAGGGCAGCCAATCACAGATACGCAGTATTTT.

J is TRBJ1-4 and V is TRBV12-3 or TRBV12-4; D is uncertain. This CDR3 is 16 amino acids long. V lost 0 bases, J lost 0 bases, and 8 bases lay in between. CDR3 nucleotide sequence: TGTGCCAGCAGTTTAGCCCTTAAAGCAACTAATGAAAAACTGTTTTTT. This gives the protein CASSLALKATNEKLFF.

V gene TRBV9 combines with J gene TRBJ1-2; D ambiguous. Between the trimmed V and J ends, which lost 8 bases and 1 base, there was a span of 6 bases. The germline gives CDR1 SGDLS, CDR2 YYNGEE. There are 11 residues in the CDR3. The chain's CDR3 is CARTHNYGYTF. The CDR3 nucleotides read TGTGCCAGGACTCATAACTATGGCTACACCTTC.

The genes are TRBV20-1 and TRBJ2-7, with D perhaps given as TRBD1 or TRBD2 (5 bases each). The CDR3 has 17 amino acids. V was clipped by 1 base and J by 3 bases, with 22 bases between them. Germline CDR1 reads DFQATT; CDR2 reads SNEGSKA (reference sequence). CDR3 region: CSARGPPGQGGDYEQYF. Here the CDR3 DNA reads TGCAGTGCTAGAGGCCCACCGGGGCAGGGTGGAGACTACGAGCAGTACTTC.

This chain uses TRBV20-1 with TRBJ2-7, with 8 bases identical to TRBD1. With V trimmed by 6 bases and J by 6 bases, 7 bases remained unmatched. The CDR3 sequence is 12 residues long. From germline, CDR1 is DFQATT and CDR2 SNEGSKA (reference sequence). For the CDR3, the DNA is TGCAGTGCCAAGACAGGGGCGCCCGAGCAGTACTTC. Translating gives CSAKTGAPEQYF.

This clonotype was observed at least ten times. The CDR3 bases are TGTGCCAGCAGCTTGGCGACAGGGCGGGACGAAAAACTGTTTTTT. As protein: CASSLATGRDEKLFF. The chain is built from TRBV5-5 and TRBJ1-4; 7 positions agree with TRBD1. V lost 0 bases, J lost 8 bases, and 7 bases stayed unmatched. CDR3 size: 15 residues. CDR1 and CDR2 (germline): SGHKS, YYEKEE (reference sequence).

The J gene is TRBJ2-3, the V gene TRBV6-2 or TRBV6-3, with D maybe TRBD2 (6 bases). Germline CDR1 reads MNHEY; CDR2 reads SVGEGT. The CDR3 runs 14 residues. Trimming shortened V by 1 base and J by 3 bases, and 8 bases separated the two germline ends. This CDR3 reads CASSYWGRTDTQYF. The CDR3 DNA follows: TGTGCCAGCAGTTACTGGGGGAGGACAGATACGCAGTATTTT.

There are many counts of this clonotype. The J gene is TRBJ2-1, the V gene TRBV4-3; either TRBD1 or TRBD2 may fit D (5 bases each). The CDR3 spans 16 residues. With 0 bases removed from V and 1 base from J, the gap between germline ends came to 10 bases. Germline loops: CDR1 LGHNA, CDR2 YSLEER. CDR3 DNA sequence: TGCGCCAGCAGCCAAGAGGGGGAAGGGTCCTACAATGAGCAGTTCTTC. This translates into CASSQEGEGSYNEQFF.

The CDR3 loop reads CAWRGNQETQYF. The CDR3 bases are TGTGCCTGGAGAGGGAACCAAGAGACCCAGTACTTC. The rearrangement links TRBV30 to TRBJ2-5; D gene uncertain. The V gene lost 3 bases and the J gene lost 0 bases, with 5 bases spanning the gap. Germline CDR1 and CDR2: GTSNPN and SVGIG (reference sequence). The CDR3 sequence is 12 residues long.

The chain recombines TRBV7-2 with TRBJ1-6; 9 bases map to TRBD1. The V gene end was trimmed by 6 bases and the J gene end by 6 bases; junction bases not matched to a gene: 9. In germline, CDR1 is SGHTA, CDR2 FQGNSA. CDR3 length equals 16 residues. CDR3 protein: CASRPRAGQGNSPLHF. In nucleotides, the CDR3 is TGTGCCAGCAGACCCCGGGCGGGACAGGGTAATTCACCCCTCCACTTT. The whole variable domain, remainder taken from reference TRBV7-2 and TRBJ1-6, is GAGVSQSPSNKVTEKGKDVELRCDPISGHTALYWYRQSLGQGLEFLIYFQGNSAPDKSGLPSDRFSAERTGGSVSTLTIQRTQQEDSAVYLCASRPRAGQGNSPLHFGNGTRLTVT.

This chain uses TRBV20-1 with TRBJ2-7, with TRBD2 as a possible D gene (5 bases). CDR1 and CDR2 from the germline V gene are DFQATT and SNEGSKA (reference sequence). V was shortened by 2 bases and J by 0 bases, with 14 bases between the two germline ends. The CDR3 spans 15 residues. For the CDR3, the DNA is TGCAGTGCTAGAAGTCGGAGCGGCAGCTCCTACGAGCAGTACTTC. This encodes CSARSRSGSSYEQYF.

This chain uses TRBV3-1 with TRBJ2-5; 13 positions agree with TRBD2. The CDR3 has 15 amino acids. Germline lookup yields CDR1 LGHDT and CDR2 YNNKEL (reference sequence). V was clipped by 5 bases and J by 4 bases; unmatched bases: 4. The CDR3 DNA is TGTGCCAGCAGCGAGGGACTAGCGGGACCAGAGACCCAGTACTTC. Translated: CASSEGLAGPETQYF.